In this sample, the clone carrying this TCR beta chain turned up a few times. Its antigen remains unknown. The CDR3 totals 15 residues. Trimming left V 1 base short and J 2 bases short, with 12 bases between. In germline, CDR1 is SGHTA, CDR2 FQGTGA. The source of the sample is a study of blood T cells in healthy people across ages. PCR was performed a second time for about 7 to 12 cycles using a sample-barcoded 5' primer and a J-beta primer mix. TCRdb processed the 5' RACE reads anew with MiXCR; each CDR3 protein has one entry. The sample yields about 680,000 distinct CDR3 sequences, around 48% seen once. Study-wide results and limits: The study found TCR beta diversity correlated strongly with naive T cell percentage.

The clonotype originates from a woman aged 60-75 years in good health. The sequenced sample was blood. The chain has TRBV7-3 and TRBJ2-7, with unresolved D. In nucleotides, the CDR3 is TGTGCCAGCAGCTTAAACCGTATCTCCCCCTACGAGCAGTACTTC. It yields the protein CASSLNRISPYEQYF.